The next 20 T cell receptor beta chains were all read from a single sample in a study of beta chain features in type 1 diabetes. The sequenced template was cDNA made from the entire isolated RNA. The repertoire was sequenced with immunoSEQ multiplex PCR; TCRdb's copy has only in-frame clones and lacks some. The sample holds 550,000 to 850,000 clones, under 15% seen once. General study findings and limits: Patients with Type 1 diabetes showed moderately but significantly shorter TCRB CDR3s in all four CD4+ subsets.

Their target antigens are unknown. The specimen was naive CD4+ T cells from blood. The origin of the receptors is a man between 18 and 29 years old with type 1 diabetes.

This clone was seen only a few times. This sequence joins TRBV7-2 and TRBJ2-1; D is perhaps TRBD1 (5 bases). CDR3 length: 15 amino acids. Germline assignment: CDR1 SGHTA and CDR2 FQGNSA. V gave up 3 bases and J gave up 3 bases, with 12 bases separating them. CDR3 nucleotide sequence: TGTGCCAGCAGCTTGACAGCCGACTTCTACAATGAGCAGTTCTTC. Amino acid sequence: CASSLTADFYNEQFF.

This clone was counted between two and nine times. J is TRBJ1-5 and V is TRBV7-2, with D possibly TRBD1 on 5 matching bases. CDR3 size: 15 residues. In germline, CDR1 is SGHTA, CDR2 FQGNSA. Trimming removed 0 bases at V and 4 bases at J, with 10 bases between. CDR3: CASSLAGAQNQPQHF. CDR3 coding DNA: TGTGCCAGCAGCTTAGCAGGGGCCCAAAATCAGCCCCAGCATTTT.

V usage is TRBV30 and J usage is TRBJ1-2, with D unclear. V was trimmed by 2 bases and J by 3 bases, leaving 13 bases between them. The CDR3 covers 14 residues. Per the germline V gene, CDR1 is GTSNPN and CDR2 is SVGIG (reference sequence). The chain's CDR3 is CAWSSPVAHYGYTF. The CDR3 nucleotides are TGTGCCTGGAGTTCCCCCGTGGCCCACTATGGCTACACCTTC.

This clone was recorded once. V usage is TRBV30 and J usage is TRBJ2-3; 9 bases map to TRBD1. The germline CDR1 and CDR2 sequences are GTSNPN and SVGIG (reference sequence). The CDR3 runs to 14 residues. V lost 4 bases to trimming and J lost 0 bases; unmatched junction nucleotides: 2. CDR3 sequence reads: CAWTDRGSTDTQYF. In DNA, the CDR3 is TGTGCCTGGACGGACAGGGGAAGCACAGATACGCAGTATTTT. The variable domain in full, with the rest retrieved from reference TRBV30 and TRBJ2-3, is SQTIHQWPATLVQPVGSPLSLECTVEGTSNPNLYWYRQAAGRGLQLLFYSVGIGQISSEVPQNLSASRPQDRQFILSSKKLLLSDSGFYLCAWTDRGSTDTQYFGPGTRLTVL.

Only a few counts were recorded for this clone. The chain is built from TRBV27 and TRBJ2-3, with no clear D. Germline CDR1 is MNHEY and CDR2 is SMNVEV (reference sequence). Trimming removed 6 bases at V and 6 bases at J, with 10 bases between. The CDR3 totals 12 residues. The CDR3 loop is CASSPSFDTQYF. CDR3 DNA sequence: TGTGCCAGCAGCCCCTCCTTTGATACGCAGTATTTT.

V and J are TRBV7-2 and TRBJ2-3; TRBD2 aligns across 10 bases. This CDR3 region has 15 residues. CDR1 is SGHTA, CDR2 FQGNSA, per germline. V dropped 1 base and J dropped 6; count of bases not matched to a gene: 4. The CDR3 region has the DNA TGTGCCAGCAGCTTAGGACTAGCGGGCGCGGATACGCAGTATTTT. It translates to CASSLGLAGADTQYF.

This clone was found a few times. This chain connects TRBV11-3 to TRBJ2-7; TRBD2 matches at 8 bases. CDR1 is SGHNT, CDR2 YENEEA, per germline. This CDR3 region has 14 residues. The junction had 11 bases not matched to a gene; V was cut back by 8 bases and J by 5 bases. CDR3 sequence: CASPSQRGYHEQYF. The DNA for the CDR3 is TGTGCCAGCCCCTCCCAGCGGGGGTACCACGAGCAGTACTTC.

V usage is TRBV29-1 and J usage is TRBJ1-3; D gene uncertain. This CDR3 spans 15 amino acids. Per germline, CDR1 SQVTM and CDR2 ANQGSEA. Trimming cost V 4 bases and J 4 bases, with 17 bases left between them. The CDR3 coding sequence is TGCAGCGTTGTTGTGCCGGGAAGTGGAGGAAACACCATATATTTT. Protein product: CSVVVPGSGGNTIYF.

The rearrangement uses TRBV20-1 and TRBJ2-5; no definite D call. The germline CDR1 and CDR2 sequences are DFQATT and SNEGSKA (reference sequence). Trimming removed 8 bases from V and 5 bases from J, with 6 bases in between. The CDR3 consists of 9 residues. The CDR3 DNA is TGCAGTCTTGGGGAGACCCAGTACTTC. Translation: CSLGETQYF.

V usage is TRBV2 and J usage is TRBJ2-1; 8 bases agree with TRBD2. Losses at the gene ends were 2 bases for V and 10 bases for J; bases not matched to a gene: 10. Germline V gene lookup returns CDR1 SNHLY and CDR2 FYNNEI. The CDR3 covers 15 residues. CDR3 in DNA: TGTGCCAGCAGTGAAATGCCGGGACTAGTTATGGAGCAGTTCTTC. Translation gives CASSEMPGLVMEQFF.

This clone was detected a few times. The sample has other DNA sequences that encode this CDR3 too. The chain links TRBV7-9 to TRBJ2-7, with unresolved D. Germline assignment: CDR1 SEHNR and CDR2 FQNEAQ (reference sequence). The V gene lost 4 bases and the J gene lost 3 bases, with 4 bases spanning the gap. CDR3 size: 11 residues. CDR3 sequence: CASSSNYEQYF. The DNA of the CDR3 is TGTGCCAGCAGCTCAAACTACGAGCAGTACTTC.

This chain joins TRBV7-9 and TRBJ2-7, with TRBD2 identical over 9 bases. CDR1 and CDR2 from the germline V gene are SEHNR and FQNEAQ (reference sequence). V lost 6 bases and J lost 5; bases outside the gene matches: 5. The CDR3 spans 13 residues. This CDR3 reads CASRGLAGHEQYF. CDR3 nucleotides: TGTGCCAGCAGGGGACTAGCTGGCCACGAGCAGTACTTC. Full variable domain (rest looked up from reference TRBV7-9 and TRBJ2-7): DTGVSQNPRHKITKRGQNVTFRCDPISEHNRLYWYRQTLGQGPEFLTYFQNEAQLEKSRLLSDRFSAERPKGSFSTLEIQRTEQGDSAMYLCASRGLAGHEQYFGPGTRLTVT.

This clone was detected a few times. This rearrangement joins TRBV7-3 to TRBJ1-1; no clear D gene. Per germline, CDR1 SGHTA and CDR2 FQGTGA. The V gene lost 3 bases and the J gene lost 8 bases, with 7 bases spanning the gap. CDR3 length: 11 residues. The CDR3 protein is CASSFPPEAFF. In DNA form, the CDR3 reads TGTGCCAGCAGCTTCCCGCCCGAAGCTTTCTTT.

This sequence joins TRBV6-1 and TRBJ1-5, with D possibly matching TRBD1 (5 bases). CDR1 and CDR2 from the germline V gene are MNHNS and SASEGT. Trimming pared 0 bases from V and 6 bases from J, leaving 15 bases between. The CDR3 has 16 amino acids. The CDR3 region has the DNA TGTGCCAGCAGTGAAGCATTTGCAGGGAGGGGTCAGCCCCAGCATTTT. It translates to CASSEAFAGRGQPQHF.

As concerns this clone: Other nucleotide sequences from this sample produce the same CDR3. The CDR3 nucleotides are TGTGCCAGCAGCTTTACCGGAAACAATGAGCAGTTCTTC. It specifies CASSFTGNNEQFF. The chain combines TRBV7-9 with TRBJ2-1; the D is unclear. Trimming removed 3 bases from V and 5 bases from J, with 8 bases in between. The CDR3 is made up of 13 amino acids. The germline gives CDR1 SEHNR, CDR2 FQNEAQ (reference sequence).

This clone was observed a single time. The V call is TRBV6-1, the J call TRBJ1-4; the match to TRBD1 covers 9 bases. J was trimmed by 8 bases and V by 6 bases; bases with no gene match: 10. Looked up from germline, CDR1 is MNHNS and CDR2 is SASEGT. The CDR3 totals 15 residues. CDR3: CASSRTGAEVEKLFF. DNA of the CDR3: TGTGCCAGCAGCCGGACAGGGGCGGAGGTGGAAAAACTGTTTTTT.

V usage is TRBV7-2 and J usage is TRBJ1-2; TRBD1 is a possible D gene (5 bases). Germline-derived CDR1 and CDR2 are SGHTA and FQGNSA. The CDR3 consists of 11 residues. The ends were cut back, 4 bases at V and 7 bases at J, with 7 bases in the middle. The CDR3 loop is CASSSQVGYTF. The CDR3 nucleotides read TGTGCCAGCAGCTCACAGGTTGGCTACACCTTC. The whole variable domain, filled in from reference TRBV7-2 and TRBJ1-2, reads GAGVSQSPSNKVTEKGKDVELRCDPISGHTALYWYRQSLGQGLEFLIYFQGNSAPDKSGLPSDRFSAERTGGSVSTLTIQRTQQEDSAVYLCASSSQVGYTFGSGTRLTVV.

V usage is TRBV10-1 and J usage is TRBJ2-6; D unclear. There are 16 residues in the CDR3. The ends were cut back, 0 bases at V and 0 bases at J, with 6 bases in the middle. CDR1 is WNHNN and CDR2 is SYGVQD in the germline V gene (reference sequence). As DNA, the CDR3 is TGCGCCAGCAGTGAGTCTAGGGCCTCTGGGGCCAACGTCCTGACTTTC. As protein: CASSESRASGANVLTF.

This clone was found a few times. The J gene is TRBJ2-5, the V gene TRBV30; 8 bases line up with TRBD2. V lost 3 bases, J lost 7 bases, and 13 bases stayed unmatched. The CDR3 length is 15 residues. The germline gives CDR1 GTSNPN, CDR2 SVGIG (reference sequence). Written as DNA, the CDR3 is TGTGCCTGGAGCCCCGCGGGGGGTGACTCGGGGACCCAGTACTTC. Translation gives CAWSPAGGDSGTQYF.

This clone was picked up a small number of times. At the DNA level, this CDR3 is encoded by other sequences in the same sample as well. This chain links TRBV7-9 with TRBJ1-1; D is undetermined. The germline V gene encodes CDR1 SEHNR and CDR2 FQNEAQ (reference sequence). The CDR3 loop spans 13 amino acids. The ends were cut back, 5 bases at V and 1 base at J, with 8 bases in the middle. DNA for the CDR3: TGTGCCAGCAGCCCTGGGCGGAACACTGAAGCTTTCTTT. Protein: CASSPGRNTEAFF.